This T cell receptor beta chain was documented in a study of T cell responses to AZD1222 COVID-19 vaccine. Regarding the study as a whole: Sampling captured repertoires only after the peak T cell response. White British people made up most donors, females outnumbered males, and clonal diversity was possibly underestimated. At baseline, just five to seven AZD1222 recipients tested seropositive.

Sequencing used immunoSEQ multiplex PCR; TCRdb keeps in-frame clones, though not all of them. The table includes roughly 130,000 clones, 80% to 90% detected once. About this clone itself: Its antigen remains unidentified.

CDR1 SGHTA and CDR2 FQGNSA come from the germline V gene. Deletions cut 6 bases from V and 8 bases from J, with 16 bases between. The CDR3 extends over 14 amino acids. This TCR came from an adult in good health. This rearrangement joins TRBV7-2 to TRBJ1-4; D is possibly TRBD1 (5 bases). This sample comprised peripheral blood, obtained on day 0 of AZD1222 vaccination. CDR3 region: CASRLDLRGEKLFF. Here the CDR3 DNA reads TGTGCCAGCAGGTTGGATTTAAGGGGCGAAAAACTGTTTTTT.